This T cell receptor (beta chain) was profiled in a study of blood T cell repertoires in COVID-19. Study overall: Sources were T cells, B-cell-depleted T cells, or PBMCs; the material itself was cDNA or gDNA.

The repertoire was sequenced with immunoSEQ multiplex PCR; TCRdb's copy has only in-frame clones and lacks some. The repertoire holds some 160,000 clones, around three quarters seen once, with 6.5% in the top ten. CDR1 is SGHDN and CDR2 is FVKESK in the germline V gene. The length of the CDR3 is 13 residues. Between the trimmed V and J ends, which lost 4 bases and 2 bases, there was a span of 9 bases. The chain couples TRBV14 to TRBJ2-7; no clear D. The sequenced sample consisted of peripheral blood. The source is a man between 65 and 85 years old with active or convalescent COVID-19. In nucleotides, the CDR3 is TGTGCCAGCAGCCGAAGCACCCCCTACGAGCAGTACTTC. Its protein product is CASSRSTPYEQYF.